These 21 T cell receptor beta chains were sequenced from one sample in a study of cytomegalovirus exposure and HLA in healthy donors. 13 Jbeta primers and 60 Vbeta primers were used for the PCR. Only in-frame clones appear in the TCRdb table, and some are missing; sequencing was by immunoSEQ multiplex PCR. This table holds under 200,000 clones, 77% found once. The specimen was PBMCs. The receptors were gathered from a woman aged 40 to 55 in good health and CMV-seropositive.

This chain joins TRBV6-5 and TRBJ1-3; tentative D call: TRBD1 (6 bases). Trimming left V 0 bases short and J 4 bases short, with 13 bases between. Germline CDR1 and CDR2: MNHEY and SVGAGI. The CDR3 extends over 16 amino acids. The CDR3 region has the DNA TGTGCCAGCAGTTACTCAGCAGGGGCGGGCGGAAACACCATATATTTT. It encodes CASSYSAGAGGNTIYF.

The CDR3 here is CASNRLAGETQYF. The CDR3 DNA reads as TGTGCCAGCAATCGGCTAGCGGGAGAGACCCAGTACTTC. The chain joins TRBV2 to TRBJ2-5; 8 bases line up with TRBD2. CDR1 SNHLY and CDR2 FYNNEI come from the germline V gene. This CDR3 contains 13 residues. V lost 7 bases to trimming and J lost 4 bases; unmatched junction nucleotides: 5.

The rearrangement uses TRBV28 and TRBJ1-6; D is perhaps TRBD1 (5 bases). CDR1 and CDR2 from the germline V gene are MDHEN and SYDVKM. The germline V and J ends were trimmed by 3 bases and 6 bases, with 6 bases remaining between them. The CDR3 loop spans 13 amino acids. The CDR3 nucleotides read TGTGCCAGCAGTTTCAGGGCTAATTCACCCCTCCACTTT. Translation gives CASSFRANSPLHF. The full variable domain, rest sourced from reference TRBV28 and TRBJ1-6, is DVKVTQSSRYLVKRTGEKVFLECVQDMDHENMFWYRQDPGLGLRLIYFSYDVKMKEKGDIPEGYSVSREKKERFSLILESASTNQTSMYLCASSFRANSPLHFGNGTRLTVT.

The chain links TRBV6-1 to TRBJ2-7; no clear D gene. Germline CDR1 reads MNHNS; CDR2 reads SASEGT. The CDR3 is made up of 11 amino acids. Trimming took off 4 bases at V and 6 bases at J, with 7 bases between the two ends. CDR3 amino acids: CASSVGREQYF. The DNA of the CDR3 is TGTGCCAGCAGTGTCGGTCGCGAGCAGTACTTC.

The chain carries TRBV7-2 and TRBJ1-1; no clear D gene. This CDR3 contains 12 residues. V lost 3 bases, J lost 5 bases, and 7 bases lay in between. The germline V gene has CDR1 SGHTA and CDR2 FQGNSA. CDR3 in DNA: TGTGCCAGCAGCTTTAGGAGAACTGAAGCTTTCTTT. Translation: CASSFRRTEAFF.

The rearrangement joins TRBV5-1 to TRBJ2-2, with a weak D call TRBD2 (5 bases). The CDR3 extends over 14 amino acids. Trimming took 5 bases from V and 6 from J, leaving 14 bases between them. Looked up from germline, CDR1 is SGHRS and CDR2 is YFSETQ. CDR3 sequence reads: CASRLERLSGELFF. The CDR3, as DNA: TGCGCCAGCAGGTTAGAGCGGTTATCCGGGGAGCTGTTTTTT.

The chain links TRBV9 to TRBJ2-1; 11 bases fit TRBD2. With V trimmed by 0 bases and J by 9 bases, 5 bases remained unmatched. The CDR3 is 15 residues long. Germline CDR1 reads SGDLS; CDR2 reads YYNGEE. CDR3 residues: CASSVDSGGAFEQFF. The CDR3 nucleotides are TGTGCCAGCAGCGTAGATAGCGGGGGGGCCTTTGAGCAGTTCTTC.

The V and J genes are TRBV4-2 and TRBJ1-4; D is undetermined. Trimming cost V 1 base and J 7 bases, with 10 bases left between them. Looked up from germline, CDR1 is LGHNA and CDR2 is YNFKEQ. This CDR3 is built from 14 residues. The CDR3 loop is CASSQAGWSEKLFF. The CDR3 DNA is TGTGCCAGCAGCCAAGCGGGGTGGAGTGAAAAACTGTTTTTT.

Comments on this clone: In the same sample, other DNA sequences code for this CDR3. This sequence joins TRBV7-2 and TRBJ2-2, with a tentative D call TRBD2 (6 bases). The ends were cut back, 3 bases at V and 10 bases at J, with 12 bases in the middle. This CDR3 is built from 13 residues. CDR1 and CDR2 (germline): SGHTA, FQGNSA. CDR3: CASSFAGSVELFF. DNA for the CDR3: TGTGCCAGCAGCTTCGCGGGGTCCGTGGAGCTGTTTTTT. The full variable domain, rest sourced from reference TRBV7-2 and TRBJ2-2, is GAGVSQSPSNKVTEKGKDVELRCDPISGHTALYWYRQSLGQGLEFLIYFQGNSAPDKSGLPSDRFSAERTGGSVSTLTIQRTQQEDSAVYLCASSFAGSVELFFGEGSRLTVL.

This chain uses TRBV6-5 with TRBJ1-3; D gene uncertain. CDR1 MNHEY and CDR2 SVGAGI come from the germline V gene. The CDR3 loop spans 16 amino acids. V lost 0 bases, J lost 0 bases, and 9 bases lay in between. CDR3 nucleotide sequence: TGTGCCAGCAGTTACTCCCGACTGAACTCTGGAAACACCATATATTTT. This sequence encodes CASSYSRLNSGNTIYF.

This chain connects TRBV28 to TRBJ2-5; the match to TRBD2 covers 9 bases. Germline V CDR1 and CDR2: MDHEN, SYDVKM. V shed 6 bases, J shed 3 bases, and the junction held 11 bases outside the gene matches. The CDR3 is 16 residues long. CDR3 DNA sequence: TGTGCCAGCAGCCTAGACCCCAGGACTAGCGAAGAGACCCAGTACTTC. As protein: CASSLDPRTSEETQYF. Full variable domain (missing parts from reference TRBV28 and TRBJ2-5): DVKVTQSSRYLVKRTGEKVFLECVQDMDHENMFWYRQDPGLGLRLIYFSYDVKMKEKGDIPEGYSVSREKKERFSLILESASTNQTSMYLCASSLDPRTSEETQYFGPGTRLLVL.

The chain links TRBV6-5 to TRBJ2-1; 7 nucleotides align to TRBD1. Trimming at V came to 8 bases and at J to 3 bases, leaving 10 bases not matched to a gene. The germline CDR1 and CDR2 sequences are MNHEY and SVGAGI. This CDR3 comprises 15 residues. As DNA, the CDR3 is TGTGCCAGCTCAAGAGGGGGCTTAGGCTACAATGAGCAGTTCTTC. Its protein is CASSRGGLGYNEQFF.

A few counts support this clone. The chain uses TRBV25-1 and TRBJ2-2; weak D call: TRBD1 (6 bases). Per the germline V gene, CDR1 is MGHDK and CDR2 is SYGVNS. The V gene lost 9 bases and the J gene lost 5 bases, with 22 bases spanning the gap. The CDR3 loop spans 16 amino acids. CDR3 DNA sequence: TGTGCCAGGCCCCGAGGGGACACGAATGGGACCGGGGAGCTGTTTTTT. Amino acid sequence: CARPRGDTNGTGELFF.

As DNA, the CDR3 is TGTGCCAGCAGCTTATGGGCTCATGAAAAACTGTTTTTT. Translation: CASSLWAHEKLFF. The chain has TRBV7-2 and TRBJ1-4; D unresolved. V gave up 2 bases and J gave up 6 bases, with 7 bases separating them. CDR1 is SGHTA, CDR2 FQGNSA, per germline. This CDR3 region has 13 residues.

This sequence joins TRBV6-5 and TRBJ1-2; perhaps TRBD1 as D (6 bases). Per germline, CDR1 MNHEY and CDR2 SVGAGI. There are 15 residues in the CDR3. V lost 0 bases to trimming and J lost 5 bases, with 13 bases between them. The CDR3 sequence is CASSYSVGQTYGYTF. Written as DNA, the CDR3 is TGTGCCAGCAGTTACTCGGTGGGACAAACTTATGGCTACACCTTC.

V and J are TRBV5-1 and TRBJ1-1, with D possibly TRBD1 on 6 matching bases. The CDR3 is 14 residues long. CDR1 and CDR2 (germline): SGHRS, YFSETQ. The V and J ends lost 4 bases and 1 base respectively, with 11 bases between them. CDR3 DNA sequence: TGCGCCAGCAGCCGGGACATTGAGAACACTGAAGCTTTCTTT. It is translated as CASSRDIENTEAFF.

The chain employs TRBV29-1 and TRBJ1-1; D is uncertain. Trimming cost V 7 bases and J 4 bases, with 13 bases left between them. The germline CDR1 and CDR2 sequences are SQVTM and ANQGSEA. The CDR3 runs 12 residues. The DNA for the CDR3 is TGCAGCGCCACAGTCTCGAGCACTGAAGCTTTCTTT. This sequence encodes CSATVSSTEAFF.

The rearrangement links TRBV30 to TRBJ2-1; 7 positions agree with TRBD1. Trimming cost V 2 bases and J 4 bases; bases outside gene matches: 2. Germline CDR1 GTSNPN, CDR2 SVGIG (reference sequence). The CDR3 extends over 13 amino acids. The CDR3 sequence is CAWSLDRYNEQFF. DNA of the CDR3: TGTGCCTGGAGTTTGGACAGGTACAATGAGCAGTTCTTC.

V usage is TRBV7-2 and J usage is TRBJ1-1, with D hard to call. The germline CDR1 and CDR2 sequences are SGHTA and FQGNSA. Trimming cost V 3 bases and J 0 bases, with 11 bases left between them. The CDR3 totals 15 residues. The CDR3 region has the DNA TGTGCCAGCAGCTTGCATGCAGAACTGAACACTGAAGCTTTCTTT. Its protein product is CASSLHAELNTEAFF.

V and J are TRBV10-1 and TRBJ2-5; 7 nucleotides align to TRBD2. Germline lookup yields CDR1 WNHNN and CDR2 SYGVQD (reference sequence). V lost 4 bases, J lost 4 bases, and 3 bases stayed unmatched. CDR3 length equals 13 residues. This chain's CDR3 is CASSGSGGETQYF. The DNA of the CDR3 is TGCGCCAGCAGTGGTTCGGGAGGAGAGACCCAGTACTTC.

V and J are TRBV27 and TRBJ2-1, with 8 nucleotides matching TRBD2. Trimming at V came to 6 bases and at J to 8 bases, leaving 9 bases not matched to a gene. Germline values: CDR1 MNHEY, CDR2 SMNVEV (reference sequence). CDR3 size: 14 residues. The CDR3 protein is CASRLAAGYDEQFF. The CDR3, as DNA: TGTGCCAGCAGACTAGCGGCGGGTTACGATGAGCAGTTCTTC.